This section outlines one TCR beta chain sequence together with its context. Its antigen is unknown. The same CDR3 arises from other DNA sequences in this sample as well. The CDR3 runs to 16 residues. Germline V CDR1 and CDR2: KGHSH, LQKENI. The V segment lost 4 bases and the J segment 1 base; nucleotides outside the gene matches: 3. This sample is part of a study of shared clonotypes between healthy human individuals. Overall study: Three CD4 naive, three CD4 memory, two CD8 naive and one CD8 memory plate were used per donor.

Some clones are missing from TCRdb's copy, which holds only in-frame ones; the method was immunoSEQ multiplex PCR. The sample comprises a few million clones, about 92% of which are singletons, and approximately 0.4% rests with the top ten. General study findings and limits: In having few donors, the study represented limited genetic and exposure-history diversity.

The V call is TRBV18, the J call TRBJ2-1; 11 nucleotides align to TRBD2. Source material: naive CD4+ T cells from PBMCs. This sample's subset: CD45RA+ positively selected. The clonotype originates from a man younger than 30 in good health. Some clones in this sample may be carry-over from other donors' samples. The CDR3 region is CASSLGTSGSYNEQFF. In DNA, the CDR3 is TGTGCCAGCTCACTCGGGACTAGCGGTTCCTACAATGAGCAGTTCTTC.